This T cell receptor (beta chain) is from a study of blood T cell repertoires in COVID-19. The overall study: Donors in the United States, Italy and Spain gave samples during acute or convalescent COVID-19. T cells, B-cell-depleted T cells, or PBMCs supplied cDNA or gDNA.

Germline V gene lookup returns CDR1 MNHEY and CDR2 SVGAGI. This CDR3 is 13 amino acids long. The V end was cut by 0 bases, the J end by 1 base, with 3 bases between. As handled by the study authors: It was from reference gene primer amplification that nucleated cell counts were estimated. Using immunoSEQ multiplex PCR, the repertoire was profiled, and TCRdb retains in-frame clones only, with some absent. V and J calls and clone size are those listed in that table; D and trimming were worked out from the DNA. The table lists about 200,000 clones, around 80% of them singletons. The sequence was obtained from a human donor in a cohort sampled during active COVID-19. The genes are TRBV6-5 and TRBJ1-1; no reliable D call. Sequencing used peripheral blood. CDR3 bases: TGTGCCAGCAGTTACTCGAGGAACACTGAAGCTTTCTTT. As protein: CASSYSRNTEAFF.